This TCR beta chain derives from a study of metastatic and nonmetastatic thyroid tumors. With V trimmed by 3 bases and J by 4 bases, 9 bases remained unmatched. The CDR3 runs to 15 residues. CDR1 is SGHVS, CDR2 FQNEAQ, per germline. TCRdb re-called the PCR reads via MiXCR. This table holds around 30,000 clones, 3.5% to 5% found once. This clone was detected many times. Thyroid surgery was performed in patients who had received no treatment beforehand. The source is a female donor with papillary thyroid cancer or a benign thyroid nodule (not recorded which). Some clones in this sample may be carry-over from other donors' samples. Sample: blood. The chain combines TRBV7-8 with TRBJ2-7; TRBD1 agrees at 7 bases. In DNA, the CDR3 is TGTGCCAGCAGCTTTATGACAGGGCTAAATTACGAGCAGTACTTC. It translates to CASSFMTGLNYEQYF.